This TCR beta chain was found in a study of shared clonotypes between healthy human individuals (dated by TCRdb to 2020 to 2022). General notes on the study: The cohort included a few men and a couple of women between 18 and 49 years of age. For each donor, three plates each were used for CD4 naive and CD4 memory, two plates were used for CD8 naive, and one plate was used for CD8 memory. To estimate repertoire size and how much clonotype sharing occurs between individuals, the study deeply sequenced the blood TCR repertoires of about 5 healthy adults. To increase sequencing depth and limit assay-specific biases, TCR repertoire library preparation and sequencing were carried out by different laboratories using diverse techniques. Leukapheresis yielded between about 0.94 and 8.9 billion PBMCs per donor. Results the study describes overall, beyond this receptor: Sharing across a few donors was observed for approximately 5% of naive CD4, about 3.2% of naive CD8, 2% to 2.5% of memory CD4, and 0.4% of memory CD8 clonotypes. Even with the large sequencing depth, rarefaction of the sorted-subset datasets indicated that sequencing was incomplete. Naive subsets generally had larger estimated clonotype richness than memory subsets did. Compared with non-shared clonotypes, clonotypes shared by all four sorted-subset donors had higher generation probabilities. Because the study included only a small number of donors, the genetic and exposure-history diversity represented was limited. Based on pairwise subsampling, the degree of clonotype sharing among donors was expected to be affected by sequencing depth. Sampling was restricted to blood, and TCR repertoires in tissues likely differ from the TCR repertoires found in blood.

The donors were healthy, HIV-negative adults with no recently reported acute infections or vaccinations. Every donor was a Caucasian adult living in Nashville, Tennessee, USA. CD4+ T cells were enriched by magnetic negative selection, after which naive cells were positively selected on CD45RA and the negative fraction was taken as the memory subset. Blood was obtained by leukapheresis, after which PBMCs were separated by Ficoll-Histopaque density gradient centrifugation and cryopreserved in liquid nitrogen vapor phase. Analytical flow cytometry was used to check the purity and quantity of each magnetically sorted T cell population. Genomic DNA was isolated from every sorted fraction and measured by UV absorbance on a Nanodrop 2000c. Using the deep immunoSEQ assay, multiplex PCR amplified TCR CDR3 regions from genomic DNA. Extracted genomic DNA from each cell subset was distributed evenly across all wells of several immunoSEQ 96-well plates, and each plate was treated as a replicate. For sorted subsets, each replicate PCR was loaded with 200 ng genomic DNA, equivalent to 30,000 or so T cell genomes. Purified libraries were quantified with a Qubit 3.0 fluorometer, sized on a Bioanalyzer 2100, and re-quantified with the KAPA Library Quantification kit. Every immunoSEQ 96-well plate was sequenced on a separate single-read 150-cycle Illumina NextSeq 550 flow cell. Processing in the source paper ran as follows. The immunoSEQ output contained only junctional sequences without quality scores, so filtering could not match that applied to full-length reads. Sequences were annotated with PyIR, a Python wrapper for IgBLAST v1.9, using IMGT germline references to assign V/J genes and CDR3. Reads with weak V/J assignments (E-value above 1e-6), missing CDR3, stop codons, out-of-frame junctions, or ambiguous translated residues were removed. V3J clonotypes were defined as sequences sharing an identical inferred V gene, J gene, and CDR3 amino acid sequence. Percentage overlap between repertoires was calculated by dividing the number of shared unique clonotypes by the size of the smaller repertoire. RTK rarefaction, the Chao1 estimator, and Recon v2.1 estimates of unobserved clonotypes were used to assess repertoire richness. OLGA was used to compute generation probabilities for all TCRbeta clonotypes that the gDNA method yielded from several donors. Entries here come from immuneACCESS through TCRdb and include only in-frame sequences with V and J called. Some clones fail to appear in such tables; in the studies checked, an unresolved V gene covers under half of the shortfall, and the cause of the remainder is unknown. V and J calls and clone size are given by that table; D and trimming were obtained from the DNA. The sample has approximately 1,000,000 clones on record, about 80% of them singletons. The ten top clones hold almost 0.9% of the sample.

In the case of this clone: No cognate antigen has been identified for it. No qualities accompany the bases; no much larger clone lies one base away.

Including cysteine and phenylalanine, the CDR3 has 15 amino acids. CDR3 DNA is the only sequence kept; it has 45 bases, read in frame from the first base. In the germline V gene, CDR1 corresponds to SGHTA and CDR2 to FQGNSA. V ends up 5 bases short and J 2 bases short, with an unmatched junction base count of 7. The chain was built from TRBV7-2 and TRBJ2-3; TRBD2 lines up with 7 middle nucleotides. The receptor was isolated from a man younger than 35 in good health. Some clones in this sample may be carry-over from other donors' samples. Sequencing was done on a sample of memory CD4+ T cells from PBMCs. The sample's cell subset or site, from its label and the paper: CD45RA-negative fraction. The CDR3 sequence is CASSQAGPLTDTQYF. The DNA is as follows: TGTGCCAGCAGCCAAGCGGGGCCGCTCACAGATACGCAGTATTTT.